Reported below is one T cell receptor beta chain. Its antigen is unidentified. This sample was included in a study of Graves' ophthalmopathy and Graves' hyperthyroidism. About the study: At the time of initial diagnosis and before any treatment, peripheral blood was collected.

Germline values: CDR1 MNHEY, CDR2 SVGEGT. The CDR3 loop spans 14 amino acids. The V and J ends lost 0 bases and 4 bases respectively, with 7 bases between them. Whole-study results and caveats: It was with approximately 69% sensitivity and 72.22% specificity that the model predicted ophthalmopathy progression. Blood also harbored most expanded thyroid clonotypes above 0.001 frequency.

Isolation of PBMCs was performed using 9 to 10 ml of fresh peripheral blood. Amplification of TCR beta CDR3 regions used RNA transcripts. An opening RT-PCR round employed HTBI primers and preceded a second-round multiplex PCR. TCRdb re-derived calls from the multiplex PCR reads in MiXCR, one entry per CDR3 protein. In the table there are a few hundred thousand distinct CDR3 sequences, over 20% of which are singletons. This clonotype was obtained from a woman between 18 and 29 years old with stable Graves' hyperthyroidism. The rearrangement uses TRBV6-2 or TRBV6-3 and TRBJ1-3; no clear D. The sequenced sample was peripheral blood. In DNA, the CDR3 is TGTGCCAGCAGTTACTCAGTTGGGGGAAACACCATATATTTT. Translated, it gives CASSYSVGGNTIYF.